This T cell receptor (beta chain) was sequenced during a study of T cell responses to AZD1222 COVID-19 vaccine. The wider study: Second-dose recipients at about 4 or about 12 weeks were treated as one pooled group. Notes on the study in general: Increased Spike-specific TCR breadth and depth were observed after two AZD1222 doses. As reported, nearly half of all spike-specific TCRs target variant regions that are unmutated.

This clone is a singleton in its sample. Antigen unknown. With 0 bases clipped from V and 3 bases from J, the junction kept 2 bases outside the gene matches. Per the germline V gene, CDR1 is LGHDT and CDR2 is YNNKEL (reference sequence). The CDR3 has 15 residues. Profiling relied on immunoSEQ multiplex PCR, and the TCRdb table lists in-frame clones only, not all of them. The sample has about 150,000 clones; around nine tenths are singletons. The rearrangement joins TRBV3-1 (or the pseudogene TRBV3-2) to TRBJ2-7, with TRBD2 identical over 10 bases. Specimen: peripheral blood, collected on day 0 of AZD1222 vaccination. The sequence derives from an adult in good health. CDR3 in amino acids: CASSQELAGIYEQYF. The CDR3 nucleotides read TGTGCCAGCAGCCAAGAACTAGCGGGAATCTACGAGCAGTACTTC.